The clone carrying this T cell receptor (beta chain) was counted ten times or more. The antigen remains undetermined. The sample is drawn from a study of T-cell memory formation after mild COVID-19. Study-wide findings and caveats: The study detected some responding clones in pre-infection memory, suggesting cross-reactive memory joined. A second wave of clones peaked on day 37, and their SARS-CoV-2 specificity went unconfirmed. Contracting CD4+ clones lay largely in CM and EM, with CD8+ ones residing in EMRA.

A single record per CDR3 protein comes from TCRdb applying MiXCR to the 5' RACE reads. The table lists 300,000 to 350,000 distinct CDR3 sequences, approximately 19% of them singletons, with roughly 21% in the top ten. V lost 4 bases and J lost 3; bases outside the gene matches: 4. This CDR3 is built from 14 residues. CDR1 and CDR2 (germline): SGHTA, FQGNSA. Source material: PBMCs or a T cell subset sorted from them (not recorded which). The genes are TRBV7-2 and TRBJ2-7; 9 nucleotides agree with TRBD1. The TCR was taken from a man aged 18 to 35 who had mild COVID-19 (a few samples of this study predate the infection). Cell type and time point are not known. This chain's CDR3 is CASSSPGQGYEQYF. The CDR3 bases are TGTGCCAGCAGCTCGCCGGGACAGGGCTACGAGCAGTACTTC.